This entry describes one T cell receptor (beta chain). The specificity of this receptor is unknown. Base qualities were left out, and no much larger clone turns up one base away. This record comes from a study of control samples from healthy donors and cancer patients (TCRdb year 2020). The CDR3 covers 13 residues, taking in both the cysteine and the phenylalanine. Of all the DNA, just the CDR3 is kept, 39 bases in frame from base 1. The germline V gene supplies CDR1 SGDLS and CDR2 YYNGEE. V is reduced by 0 bases and J by 5 bases, leaving a spacing of 8 bases between them. The protocol used for the library was the immunoSEQ multiplex PCR assay. TCRdb retrieved this table from immuneACCESS and kept in-frame rearrangements only. Not all clones are present; in checked studies, unresolved V genes account for under half, and no reason is known for the remainder. The sample table records around 130,000 clones; roughly 90% of these occur just once. Roughly 3.4% of the sample rests with the top ten.

The sample consisted of blood. This TCR was recovered from a man between 45 and 60 years old in good health. The receptor chain draws on TRBV9 and TRBJ1-1, with the identity of the D gene unclear. The DNA sequence is as follows: TGTGCCAGCAGCGTAGGATCCGGGACTGAAGCTTTCTTT. This is translated as CASSVGSGTEAFF.